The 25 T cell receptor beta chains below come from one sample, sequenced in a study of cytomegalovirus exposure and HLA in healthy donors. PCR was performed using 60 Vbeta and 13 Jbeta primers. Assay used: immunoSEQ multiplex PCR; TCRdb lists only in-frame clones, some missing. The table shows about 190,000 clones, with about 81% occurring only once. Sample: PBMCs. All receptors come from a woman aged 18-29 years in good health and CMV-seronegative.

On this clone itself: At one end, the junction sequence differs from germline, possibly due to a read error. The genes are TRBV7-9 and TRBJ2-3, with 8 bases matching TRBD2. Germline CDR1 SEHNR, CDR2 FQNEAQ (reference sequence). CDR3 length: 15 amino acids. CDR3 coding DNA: TGTTCCAGCAGCTTGATTGCGGGGGGACCAGATACGCAGTATTTT. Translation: CSSSLIAGGPDTQYF. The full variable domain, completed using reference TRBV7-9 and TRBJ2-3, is DTGVSQNPRHKITKRGQNVTFRCDPISEHNRLYWYRQTLGQGPEFLTYFQNEAQLEKSRLLSDRFSAERPKGSFSTLEIQRTEQGDSAMYLCSSSLIAGGPDTQYFGPGTRLTVL.

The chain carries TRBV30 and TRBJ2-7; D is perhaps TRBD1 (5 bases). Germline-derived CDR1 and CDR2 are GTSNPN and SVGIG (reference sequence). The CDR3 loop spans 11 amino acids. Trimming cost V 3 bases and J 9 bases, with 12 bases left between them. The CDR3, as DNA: TGTGCCTGGAGGGACACCTTAGGGCAGTACTTC. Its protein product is CAWRDTLGQYF.

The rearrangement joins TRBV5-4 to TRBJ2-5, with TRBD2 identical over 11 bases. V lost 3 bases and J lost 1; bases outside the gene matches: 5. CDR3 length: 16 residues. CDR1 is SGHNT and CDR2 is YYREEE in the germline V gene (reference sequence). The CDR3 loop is CASSSGTSGPQETQYF. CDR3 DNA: TGTGCCAGCAGCTCCGGGACTAGCGGACCCCAAGAGACCCAGTACTTC.

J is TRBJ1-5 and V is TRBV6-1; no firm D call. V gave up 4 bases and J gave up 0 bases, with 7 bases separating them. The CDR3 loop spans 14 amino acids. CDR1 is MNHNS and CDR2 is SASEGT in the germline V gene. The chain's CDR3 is CASSGQFSNQPQHF. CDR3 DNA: TGTGCCAGCAGTGGTCAGTTTAGCAATCAGCCCCAGCATTTT.

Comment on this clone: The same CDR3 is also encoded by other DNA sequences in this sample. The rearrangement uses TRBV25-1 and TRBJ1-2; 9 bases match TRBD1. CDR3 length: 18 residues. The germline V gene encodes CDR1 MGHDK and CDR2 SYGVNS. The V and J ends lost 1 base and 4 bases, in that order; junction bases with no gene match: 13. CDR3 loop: CASSESTGRTGAIYGYTF. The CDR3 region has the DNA TGTGCCAGCAGTGAATCCACCGGCCGGACAGGGGCAATCTATGGCTACACCTTC.

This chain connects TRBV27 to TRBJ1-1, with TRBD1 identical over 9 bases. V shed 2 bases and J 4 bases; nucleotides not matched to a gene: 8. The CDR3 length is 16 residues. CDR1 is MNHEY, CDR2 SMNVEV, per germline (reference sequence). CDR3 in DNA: TGTGCCAGCAGTTTAGCCTACAGGGGGCCGGTCACTGAAGCTTTCTTT. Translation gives CASSLAYRGPVTEAFF.

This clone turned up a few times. The CDR3 loop reads CASSSVSGIYADTQYF. CDR3 DNA sequence: TGTGCCAGCAGCTCGGTTAGCGGGATTTATGCAGATACGCAGTATTTT. The chain has TRBV4-2 and TRBJ2-3; 8 nucleotides agree with TRBD2. Trimming removed 5 bases from V and 4 bases from J; junction bases left unmatched: 11. The germline V gene has CDR1 LGHNA and CDR2 YNFKEQ. This CDR3 contains 16 residues.

In nucleotides, the CDR3 is TGCAGCGTGACCGGGACAGGGGAATTCAATGAGCAGTTCTTC. It yields the protein CSVTGTGEFNEQFF. The rearrangement uses TRBV29-1 and TRBJ2-1, with TRBD1 matching over 10 bases. The CDR3 has 14 residues. The V segment lost 6 bases and the J segment 6 bases; nucleotides outside the gene matches: 8. In germline, CDR1 is SQVTM, CDR2 ANQGSEA.

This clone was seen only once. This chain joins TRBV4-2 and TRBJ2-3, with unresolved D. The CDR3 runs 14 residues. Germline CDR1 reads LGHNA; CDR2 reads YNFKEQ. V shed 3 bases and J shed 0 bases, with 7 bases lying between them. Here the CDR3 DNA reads TGTGCCAGCAGCCACTCAGGTAGCACAGATACGCAGTATTTT. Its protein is CASSHSGSTDTQYF.

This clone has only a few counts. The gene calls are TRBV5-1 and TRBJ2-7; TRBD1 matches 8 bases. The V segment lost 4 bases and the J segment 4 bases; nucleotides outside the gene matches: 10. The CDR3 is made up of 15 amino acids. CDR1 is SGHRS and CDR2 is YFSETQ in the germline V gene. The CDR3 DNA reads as TGCGCCAGCAGCCGCAGGGGGCCACCCATATACGAGCAGTACTTC. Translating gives CASSRRGPPIYEQYF. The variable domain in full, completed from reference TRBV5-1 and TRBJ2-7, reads KAGVTQTPRYLIKTRGQQVTLSCSPISGHRSVSWYQQTPGQGLQFLFEYFSETQRNKGNFPGRFSGRQFSNSRSEMNVSTLELGDSALYLCASSRRGPPIYEQYFGPGTRLTVT.

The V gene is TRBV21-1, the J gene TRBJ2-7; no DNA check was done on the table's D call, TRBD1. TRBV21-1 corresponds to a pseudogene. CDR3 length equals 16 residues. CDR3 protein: CASSKPPGQGSHEQYF. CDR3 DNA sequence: TGTGCCAGCAGCAAACCCCCCGGACAGGGGTCCCACGAGCAGTACTTC.

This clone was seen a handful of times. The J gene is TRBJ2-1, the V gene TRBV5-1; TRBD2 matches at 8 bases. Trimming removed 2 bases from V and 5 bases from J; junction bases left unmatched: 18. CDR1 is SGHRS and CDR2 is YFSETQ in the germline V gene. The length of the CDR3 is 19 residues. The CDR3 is CASSFSKWTQAGENNEQFF. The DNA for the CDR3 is TGCGCCAGCAGCTTCTCTAAGTGGACACAAGCGGGAGAAAACAATGAGCAGTTCTTC.

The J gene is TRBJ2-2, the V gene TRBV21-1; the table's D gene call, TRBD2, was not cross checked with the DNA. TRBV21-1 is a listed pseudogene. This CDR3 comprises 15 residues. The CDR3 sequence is CASQLGRTNTGELFF. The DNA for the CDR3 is TGTGCCAGTCAATTGGGGAGGACGAACACCGGGGAGCTGTTTTTT.

CDR3 loop: CASSEFSNDNQPQHF. CDR3 in DNA: TGTGCCAGCAGTGAATTTAGCAACGACAATCAGCCCCAGCATTTT. This chain links TRBV6-1 with TRBJ1-5; D is uncertain. Trimming cost V 2 bases and J 3 bases, with 11 bases left between them. Germline lookup yields CDR1 MNHNS and CDR2 SASEGT. The CDR3 consists of 15 residues.

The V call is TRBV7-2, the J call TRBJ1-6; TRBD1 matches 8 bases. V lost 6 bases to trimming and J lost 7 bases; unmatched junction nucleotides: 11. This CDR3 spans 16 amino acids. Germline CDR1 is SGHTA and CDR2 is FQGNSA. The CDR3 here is CASRTQGAVGNSPLHF. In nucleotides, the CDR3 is TGTGCCAGCAGGACGCAGGGGGCGGTTGGGAATTCACCCCTCCACTTT.

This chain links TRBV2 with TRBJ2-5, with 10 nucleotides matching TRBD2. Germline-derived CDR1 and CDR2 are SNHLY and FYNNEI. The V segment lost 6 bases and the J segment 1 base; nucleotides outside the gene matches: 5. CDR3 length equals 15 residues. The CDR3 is CASRGTSVSQETQYF. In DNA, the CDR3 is TGTGCCAGCAGGGGGACTAGCGTAAGCCAAGAGACCCAGTACTTC. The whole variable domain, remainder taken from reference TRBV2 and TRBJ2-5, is EPEVTQTPSHQVTQMGQEVILRCVPISNHLYFYWYRQILGQKVEFLVSFYNNEISEKSEIFDDQFSVERPDGSNFTLKIRSTKLEDSAMYFCASRGTSVSQETQYFGPGTRLLVL.

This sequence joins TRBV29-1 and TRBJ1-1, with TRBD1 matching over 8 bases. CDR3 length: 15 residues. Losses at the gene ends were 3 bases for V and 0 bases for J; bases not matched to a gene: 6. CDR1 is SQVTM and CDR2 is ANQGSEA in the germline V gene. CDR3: CSVEGPTGVNTEAFF. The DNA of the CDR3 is TGCAGCGTTGAGGGCCCGACAGGGGTGAACACTGAAGCTTTCTTT.

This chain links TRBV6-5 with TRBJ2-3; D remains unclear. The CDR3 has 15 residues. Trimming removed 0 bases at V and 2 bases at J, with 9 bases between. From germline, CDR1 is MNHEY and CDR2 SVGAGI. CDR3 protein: CASSYSMGLTDTQYF. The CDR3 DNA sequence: TGTGCCAGCAGTTACTCGATGGGCCTCACAGATACGCAGTATTTT.

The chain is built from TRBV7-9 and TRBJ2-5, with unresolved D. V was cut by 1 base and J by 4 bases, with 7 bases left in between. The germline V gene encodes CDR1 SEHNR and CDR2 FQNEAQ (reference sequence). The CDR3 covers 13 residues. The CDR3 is CASSLVVTETQYF. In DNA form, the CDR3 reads TGTGCCAGCAGCTTAGTAGTTACAGAGACCCAGTACTTC.

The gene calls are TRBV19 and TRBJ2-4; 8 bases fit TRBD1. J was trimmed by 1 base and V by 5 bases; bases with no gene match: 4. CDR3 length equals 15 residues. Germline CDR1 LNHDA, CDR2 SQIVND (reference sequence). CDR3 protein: CASSQDRAAKNIQYF. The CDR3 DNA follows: TGTGCCAGTAGTCAGGACAGGGCGGCCAAAAACATTCAGTACTTC.

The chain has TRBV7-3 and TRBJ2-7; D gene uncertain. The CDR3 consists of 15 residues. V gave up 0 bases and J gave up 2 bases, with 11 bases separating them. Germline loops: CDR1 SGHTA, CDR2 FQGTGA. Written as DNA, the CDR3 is TGTGCCAGCAGCTTAACCCAGGCCAACGCCTACGAGCAGTACTTC. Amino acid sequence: CASSLTQANAYEQYF.

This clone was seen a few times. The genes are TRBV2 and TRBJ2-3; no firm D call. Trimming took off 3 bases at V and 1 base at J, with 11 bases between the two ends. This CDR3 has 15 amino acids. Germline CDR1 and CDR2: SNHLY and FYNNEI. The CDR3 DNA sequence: TGTGCCAGCAGTGAGTCTACCGGTCGCACAGATACGCAGTATTTT. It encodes CASSESTGRTDTQYF.

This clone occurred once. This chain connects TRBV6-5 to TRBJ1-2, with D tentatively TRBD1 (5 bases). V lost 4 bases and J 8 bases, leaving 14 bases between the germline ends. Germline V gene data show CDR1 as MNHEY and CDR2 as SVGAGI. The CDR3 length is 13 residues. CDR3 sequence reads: CASSSPRAVGYTF. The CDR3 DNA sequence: TGTGCCAGCAGTTCGCCCAGGGCGGTAGGCTACACCTTC.

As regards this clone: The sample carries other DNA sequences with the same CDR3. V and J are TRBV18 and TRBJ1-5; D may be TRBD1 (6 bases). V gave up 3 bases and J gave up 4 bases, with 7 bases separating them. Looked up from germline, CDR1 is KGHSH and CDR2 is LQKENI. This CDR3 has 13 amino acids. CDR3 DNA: TGTGCCAGCTCACCCACAGGGAATCAGCCCCAGCATTTT. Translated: CASSPTGNQPQHF.

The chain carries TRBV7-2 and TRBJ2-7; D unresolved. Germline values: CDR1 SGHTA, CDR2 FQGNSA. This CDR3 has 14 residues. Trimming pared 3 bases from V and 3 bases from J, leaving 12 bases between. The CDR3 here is CASSLGPTDYEQYF. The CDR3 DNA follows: TGTGCCAGCAGCTTGGGCCCAACGGACTACGAGCAGTACTTC.